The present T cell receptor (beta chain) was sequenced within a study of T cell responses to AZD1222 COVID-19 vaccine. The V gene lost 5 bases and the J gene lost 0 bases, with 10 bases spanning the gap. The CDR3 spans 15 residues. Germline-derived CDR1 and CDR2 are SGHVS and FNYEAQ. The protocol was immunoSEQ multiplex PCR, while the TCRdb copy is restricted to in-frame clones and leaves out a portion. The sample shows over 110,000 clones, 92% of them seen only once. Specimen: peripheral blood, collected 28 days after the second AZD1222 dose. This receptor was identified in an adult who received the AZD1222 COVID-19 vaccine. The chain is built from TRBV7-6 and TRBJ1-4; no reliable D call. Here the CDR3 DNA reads TGTGCCAGCAGCCCCGAGGTTGCAACTAATGAAAAACTGTTTTTT. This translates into CASSPEVATNEKLFF.